Listed below are T cell receptor beta chains from one sample, sequenced in a study of CD4 T cells in relation to SARS-CoV-2 and coronaviruses. These receptors' antigens are unknown. The data were produced by immunoSEQ multiplex PCR, yet TCRdb's version contains in-frame clones alone and is incomplete. The table includes 15,000 to 20,000 clones, 78% detected once. Sequenced: CD4+ T cells from PBMCs, cultured in vitro. Source of these receptors: a human donor in good health. The CDR3 runs from the conserved cysteine through the conserved F or W. Each record gives: D gene, clone size, J gene, V gene, CDR3 DNA, CDR3 protein. A D gene is named only where the DNA matches it firmly. Size is stated for part of the rows, as once, few or many counts, or as a class when the clone is expanded.

D gene: NA
clone size: NA
J gene: TRBJ2-4
V gene: TRBV4-2
CDR3 DNA: TGTGCCAGCAGCCAAGGACTTGAGGCTACGTCCATTCAGTACTTC
CDR3 protein: CASSQGLEATSIQYF

D gene: TRBD2
clone size: NA
J gene: TRBJ2-7
V gene: TRBV11-1
CDR3 DNA: TGTGCCAGCAGCTTAGTGGCGGGGGCCTACGAGCAGTACTTC
CDR3 protein: CASSLVAGAYEQYF

D gene: TRBD1
clone size: NA
J gene: TRBJ1-6
V gene: TRBV6-5
CDR3 DNA: TGTGCCAGCAGGTCCGGGACAGGGTTCAATTCACCCCTCCACTTT
CDR3 protein: CASRSGTGFNSPLHF

D gene: TRBD2
clone size: NA
J gene: TRBJ2-1
V gene: TRBV5-1
CDR3 DNA: TGCGCCAGCAGCTTGGGTGGGACTAGCGGGAGCAATGAGCAGTTCTTC
CDR3 protein: CASSLGGTSGSNEQFF

D gene: NA
clone size: NA
J gene: TRBJ2-6
V gene: TRBV5-1
CDR3 DNA: TGCGCCAGCAGCTTGGGGGCCGGGACAAACGTCCTGACTTTC
CDR3 protein: CASSLGAGTNVLTF

D gene: TRBD1
clone size: NA
J gene: TRBJ2-7
V gene: TRBV7-2
CDR3 DNA: TGTGCCAGCAGCTTAAATGCAGGGGGCCCCAACGAGCAGTACTTC
CDR3 protein: CASSLNAGGPNEQYF

D gene: NA
clone size: NA
J gene: TRBJ1-4
V gene: TRBV30
CDR3 DNA: TGTGCCTGGAGTCTACGCAGTCAAAAACTGTTTTTT
CDR3 protein: CAWSLRSQKLFF

D gene: TRBD2
clone size: NA
J gene: TRBJ2-3
V gene: TRBV19
CDR3 DNA: TGTGCCAGTAGTATTGAGCTAGCGGGAGGGCCTAGCACAGATACGCAGTATTTT
CDR3 protein: CASSIELAGGPSTDTQYF

D gene: NA
clone size: medium-sized
J gene: TRBJ2-1
V gene: TRBV4-1
CDR3 DNA: TGCGCCAGCAGCCAACTGGGGACTGCCAATGAGCAGTTCTTC
CDR3 protein: CASSQLGTANEQFF

D gene: NA
clone size: NA
J gene: TRBJ2-7
V gene: TRBV4-1
CDR3 DNA: TGCGCCAGCAGCCGCCTCCCCGGGCCTACCAACGAGCAGTACTTC
CDR3 protein: CASSRLPGPTNEQYF

D gene: NA
clone size: NA
J gene: TRBJ1-2
V gene: TRBV6-1
CDR3 DNA: TGTGCCAGCAGTGAAGGAGGCAGATTATATGGCTACACCTTC
CDR3 protein: CASSEGGRLYGYTF

D gene: NA
clone size: NA
J gene: TRBJ2-4
V gene: TRBV11-3
CDR3 DNA: TGTGCCAGCAGCCGAAGGCCGAACGCAGTGACGATAAACATTCAGTACTTC
CDR3 protein: CASSRRPNAVTINIQYF

D gene: TRBD2
clone size: NA
J gene: TRBJ2-1
V gene: TRBV10-1
CDR3 DNA: TGCGCCAGCAGTGAGTCGACTAGCTGGTCCCAGTTCTTC
CDR3 protein: CASSESTSWSQFF

D gene: TRBD1
clone size: NA
J gene: TRBJ1-4
V gene: TRBV7-8
CDR3 DNA: TGTGCCAGCAGCTTGGCCCCGGGACAGAACGAAAAACTGTTTTTT
CDR3 protein: CASSLAPGQNEKLFF

D gene: NA
clone size: NA
J gene: TRBJ1-2
V gene: TRBV29-1
CDR3 DNA: TGCAGCGTTGTGTCAGGGTGGGGCGGCTACACCTTC
CDR3 protein: CSVVSGWGGYTF

D gene: NA
clone size: NA
J gene: TRBJ2-1
V gene: TRBV5-4
CDR3 DNA: TGTGCCAGCAGCCGCCGGGACAATGAGCAGTTCTTC
CDR3 protein: CASSRRDNEQFF

D gene: NA
clone size: NA
J gene: TRBJ2-5
V gene: TRBV19
CDR3 DNA: TGTGCCAGTAGTCATTTCTTAACAGGGAGGGGGGAGACCCAGTACTTC
CDR3 protein: CASSHFLTGRGETQYF

D gene: TRBD1
clone size: few
J gene: TRBJ2-7
V gene: TRBV12-5
CDR3 DNA: TGTGCTAGTGGTCCCATCCGGACAGGGGGGCCTAACACAACCTACGAGCAGTACTTC
CDR3 protein: CASGPIRTGGPNTTYEQYF

D gene: NA
clone size: NA
J gene: TRBJ1-1
V gene: TRBV10-3
CDR3 DNA: TGTGCCATCAGGGCCAGGGGAATGTACACTGAAGCTTTCTTT
CDR3 protein: CAIRARGMYTEAFF

D gene: TRBD1
clone size: once
J gene: TRBJ1-6
V gene: TRBV5-4
CDR3 DNA: TGTGCCAGCAGCTTGATGGGACAGCCCAATTCACCCCTCCACTTT
CDR3 protein: CASSLMGQPNSPLHF

D gene: TRBD2
clone size: large
J gene: TRBJ2-1
V gene: TRBV24-1
CDR3 DNA: TGTGCCACCAGTGATCCCCTAGCGGGAACTTACAATGAGCAGTTCTTC
CDR3 protein: CATSDPLAGTYNEQFF

D gene: NA
clone size: NA
J gene: TRBJ1-4
V gene: TRBV18
CDR3 DNA: TGTGCCAGCTCACCACCCGCGGCGAGCGAAAAACTGTTTTTT
CDR3 protein: CASSPPAASEKLFF

D gene: TRBD2
clone size: NA
J gene: TRBJ2-5
V gene: TRBV3-1/TRBV3-2
CDR3 DNA: TGTGCCAGCAGCCAAGATTTGGGGACTAGCGGGAAAAATGTGGAACCGGAGACCCAGTACTTC
CDR3 protein: CASSQDLGTSGKNVEPETQYF

D gene: NA
clone size: NA
J gene: TRBJ1-5
V gene: TRBV28
CDR3 DNA: TGTGCCAGCAGTTTAGGTTGGCGGGACACTCTTTCGGGCAATCAGCCCCAGCATTTT
CDR3 protein: CASSLGWRDTLSGNQPQHF

D gene: NA
clone size: NA
J gene: TRBJ1-6
V gene: TRBV6-7
CDR3 DNA: TGTGCCAGCAGTTACTCCCGAGGGGGTCTTAATTCACCCCTCCACTTT
CDR3 protein: CASSYSRGGLNSPLHF

D gene: NA
clone size: NA
J gene: TRBJ2-3
V gene: TRBV7-2
CDR3 DNA: TGTGCCAGCAGCTTGGCTAGCAGGACAGATACGCAGTATTTT
CDR3 protein: CASSLASRTDTQYF

D gene: TRBD1
clone size: few
J gene: TRBJ1-2
V gene: TRBV6-6
CDR3 DNA: TGTGCCAGCAGTTCGGGACAGGGGGGTGGTGGCTACACCTTC
CDR3 protein: CASSSGQGGGGYTF

D gene: NA
clone size: once
J gene: TRBJ2-5
V gene: TRBV2
CDR3 DNA: TGTGCCAGCCTCCGTATGGGGGGCCCAGAGACCCAGTACTTC
CDR3 protein: CASLRMGGPETQYF

D gene: NA
clone size: NA
J gene: TRBJ2-3
V gene: TRBV9
CDR3 DNA: TGTGCCAGCAGCGTAGCCCCAGATACGCAGTATTTT
CDR3 protein: CASSVAPDTQYF

D gene: TRBD2
clone size: NA
J gene: TRBJ2-3
V gene: TRBV28
CDR3 DNA: TGTGCCAGCAGTTCACCCCGCGTAACGACTAGCGGATACACAGATACGCAGTATTTT
CDR3 protein: CASSSPRVTTSGYTDTQYF

D gene: TRBD1
clone size: once
J gene: TRBJ1-2
V gene: TRBV18
CDR3 DNA: TGTGCCAGCTCACCTCCGGGACAGGACTATGGCTACACCTTC
CDR3 protein: CASSPPGQDYGYTF

D gene: NA
clone size: once
J gene: TRBJ1-5
V gene: TRBV27
CDR3 DNA: TGTGCCAGCAGTTTATCCGCACAGGGATGGCTGGATCAGCCCCAGCATTTT
CDR3 protein: CASSLSAQGWLDQPQHF

D gene: TRBD2
clone size: NA
J gene: TRBJ2-1
V gene: TRBV28
CDR3 DNA: TGTGCCAGCAGTTTGGGACTAGCGGGGAGCTCCTACAATGAGCAGTTCTTC
CDR3 protein: CASSLGLAGSSYNEQFF

D gene: TRBD2
clone size: NA
J gene: TRBJ2-5
V gene: TRBV24-1
CDR3 DNA: TGTGCCACCAGTGGTTTTCTAGCGGGAGATCAAGAGACCCAGTACTTC
CDR3 protein: CATSGFLAGDQETQYF

D gene: TRBD1
clone size: few
J gene: TRBJ1-2
V gene: TRBV6-5
CDR3 DNA: TGTGCCAGCAGTCCGCGACAGGGTTCCTATGGCTACACCTTC
CDR3 protein: CASSPRQGSYGYTF

D gene: NA
clone size: once
J gene: TRBJ2-6
V gene: TRBV27
CDR3 DNA: TGTGCCAGCATGCTTTTCAGGGCTGGGGCCAACGTCCTGACTTTC
CDR3 protein: CASMLFRAGANVLTF

D gene: NA
clone size: NA
J gene: TRBJ1-4
V gene: TRBV6-5
CDR3 DNA: TGTGCCAGCAGACTAGATTGGACAGCTGATGAAAAACTGTTTTTT
CDR3 protein: CASRLDWTADEKLFF

D gene: NA
clone size: NA
J gene: TRBJ1-4
V gene: TRBV18
CDR3 DNA: TGTGCCAGCTCAACAGGGACGAGGGCAACTAATGAAAAACTGTTTTTT
CDR3 protein: CASSTGTRATNEKLFF

D gene: NA
clone size: NA
J gene: TRBJ2-5
V gene: TRBV7-8
CDR3 DNA: TGTGCCAGCAGCTTAGCGGCCCAAGAGACCCAGTACTTC
CDR3 protein: CASSLAAQETQYF

D gene: NA
clone size: NA
J gene: TRBJ1-4
V gene: TRBV19
CDR3 DNA: TGTGCCAGTAGTATAGCCGGTGGGGAAGAAAAACTGTTTTTT
CDR3 protein: CASSIAGGEEKLFF

D gene: NA
clone size: NA
J gene: TRBJ2-3
V gene: TRBV19
CDR3 DNA: TGTGCCAGTACACCGGCGAGGTACACAGATACGCAGTATTTT
CDR3 protein: CASTPARYTDTQYF

D gene: TRBD2
clone size: once
J gene: TRBJ2-7
V gene: TRBV5-1
CDR3 DNA: TGCGCCAGCAGCGGGGGACTAGAACACGAGCAGTACTTC
CDR3 protein: CASSGGLEHEQYF

D gene: TRBD1
clone size: NA
J gene: TRBJ1-2
V gene: TRBV28
CDR3 DNA: TGTGCCAGCAGTTTGCAGATCCAGGGGGCGCGAGGCTACACCTTC
CDR3 protein: CASSLQIQGARGYTF

D gene: NA
clone size: NA
J gene: TRBJ1-1
V gene: TRBV7-9
CDR3 DNA: TGTGCCAGCAGCCCATGGGACCCGAGGGACACTGAAGCTTTCTTT
CDR3 protein: CASSPWDPRDTEAFF